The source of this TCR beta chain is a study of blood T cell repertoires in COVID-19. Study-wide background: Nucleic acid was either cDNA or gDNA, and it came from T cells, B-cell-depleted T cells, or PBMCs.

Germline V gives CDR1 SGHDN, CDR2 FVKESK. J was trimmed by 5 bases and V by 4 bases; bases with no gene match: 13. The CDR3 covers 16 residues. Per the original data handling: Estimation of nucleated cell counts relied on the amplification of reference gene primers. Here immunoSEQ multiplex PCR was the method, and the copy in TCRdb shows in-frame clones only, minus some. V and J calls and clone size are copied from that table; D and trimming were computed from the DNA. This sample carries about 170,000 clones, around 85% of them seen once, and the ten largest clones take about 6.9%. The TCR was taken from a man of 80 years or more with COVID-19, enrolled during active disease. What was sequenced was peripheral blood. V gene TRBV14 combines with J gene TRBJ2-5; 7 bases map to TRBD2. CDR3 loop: CASSPESGDWGETQYF. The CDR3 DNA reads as TGTGCCAGCAGCCCAGAAAGCGGGGATTGGGGTGAGACCCAGTACTTC.